This paragraph reports one T cell receptor beta chain. The data are from a study of post-analysis software for immune sequencing data. Incorporated into the TCR beta cDNA libraries were unique molecular identifiers, which served to reduce PCR and sequencing biases. A single record per CDR3 protein comes from TCRdb applying MiXCR to the PCR reads. The repertoire has roughly 160,000 distinct CDR3 sequences, 30% to 45% of them found once; the top ten carry around 30%. Germline V lookup: CDR1 DFQATT, CDR2 SNEGSKA (reference sequence). V was shortened by 0 bases and J by 10 bases, with 13 bases between the two germline ends. The CDR3 length is 13 residues.

The origin of this receptor is a girl aged 10-17 years with multiple sclerosis. Sample: blood, taken after autologous hematopoietic stem cell transplantation. The chain couples TRBV20-1 to TRBJ2-1; tentatively, D is TRBD2 (5 bases). CDR3 in DNA: TGCAGTGCTAGAGATCTGGGAGCGCCCGAGCAGTTCTTC. Protein sequence: CSARDLGAPEQFF.